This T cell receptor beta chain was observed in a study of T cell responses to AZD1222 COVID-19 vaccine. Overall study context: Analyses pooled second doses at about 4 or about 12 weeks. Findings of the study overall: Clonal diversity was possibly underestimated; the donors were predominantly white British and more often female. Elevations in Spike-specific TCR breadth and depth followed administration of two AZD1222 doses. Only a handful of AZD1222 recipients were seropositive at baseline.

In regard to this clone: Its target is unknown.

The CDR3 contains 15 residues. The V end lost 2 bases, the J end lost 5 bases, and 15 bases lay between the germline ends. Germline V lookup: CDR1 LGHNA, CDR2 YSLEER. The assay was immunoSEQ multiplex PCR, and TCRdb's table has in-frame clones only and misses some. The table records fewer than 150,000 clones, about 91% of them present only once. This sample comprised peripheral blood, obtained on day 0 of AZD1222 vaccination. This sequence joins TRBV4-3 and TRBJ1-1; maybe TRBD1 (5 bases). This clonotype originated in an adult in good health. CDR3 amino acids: CASSQLGQGWTEAFF. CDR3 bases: TGCGCCAGCAGCCAATTAGGGCAGGGTTGGACTGAAGCTTTCTTT.